This T cell receptor (beta chain) is drawn from a study of blood T cell repertoires in COVID-19 (dated by TCRdb to 2020 to 2022). About the study as a whole: The collaborator samples originated in the United States, Italy and Spain and spanned the acute and convalescent phases of COVID-19. The prospective study material was composed of cDNA or gDNA derived from T cells, B-cell-depleted T cells, or PBMCs. Deeply sampled blood TCRbeta repertoires from subjects exposed to, actively infected with, or recovered from COVID-19 were included in the dataset. The repertoires were made available in a free public database intended to serve as a resource for research on the immune response to SARS-CoV-2. The samples were drawn from the first 160 participants of the ongoing ImmuneRACE study and from 1,254 subjects provided by 6 global collaborators. The sample metadata nearly always contained a de-identified subject ID, COVID-19 status, age in years and sex. Where HLA class I and class II types were available, the types were taken from metadata supplied by the sample provider, not from assay-based typing. Broader findings and caveats from the paper: The amount of clinical and demographic metadata varied by source and participant and was provided uncurated.

The collaborating institutions used their own protocols to collect whole blood in K2EDTA tubes. For TCRbeta analysis, collaborators shipped samples as frozen whole blood, isolated PBMCs, or DNA extracted from either of those sample types. TCRbeta CDR3 regions were amplified from genomic DNA by means of the immunoSEQ Assay, a bias-controlled multiplex PCR. In the authors' own workflow: Within the assay, amplification of reference gene primers was used to estimate how many nucleated cells each sample contained. To quantify the absolute abundance of each unique TCRbeta CDR3 rearrangement, sequence reads were collapsed and filtered. Productive Simpson clonality was computed per sample as the square root of Simpson's diversity index over productive rearrangements. The immuneACCESS repertoire file appears here via TCRdb, limited to in-frame rearrangements. These files lack a portion of the clones; in checked studies, under half of the deficit traces to unresolved V genes, and the cause of the others is not known. V and J calls and clone size are as listed in that table; D and trimming were resolved from the DNA. Across this sample there are 71,000 or so clones, with about nine tenths seen only once. The ten largest clones take up roughly 8.5% of the sample.

With respect to this clone: The clone's antigen remains unknown. It has no much larger one-base neighbor in the sample; base qualities were not kept.

Between the V and J ends, shortened by 3 bases and 9 bases respectively, the junction contains 20 bases. Sequences KGHDR (CDR1) and SFDVKD (CDR2) are obtained from the germline V gene. The CDR3 goes from the cysteine to the phenylalanine over 16 residues. The DNA shown is the 48-base CDR3, in frame from base 1. The chain is assembled from TRBV24-1 and TRBJ2-4; too little of a D gene remains to name it. The clonotype was recovered from a man in his forties or fifties with active COVID-19. The specimen was peripheral blood. CDR3 region: CATSDKSADGLGIQYF. The sequence in DNA is TGTGCCACCAGTGATAAGTCGGCGGATGGTTTGGGCATTCAGTACTTC.